The 23 T cell receptor beta chains below come from one sample, sequenced in a study of T cell changes during pregnancy in multiple sclerosis. Sequenced by immunoSEQ multiplex PCR; TCRdb stores in-frame clones only, minus some. The sample has 80,000 or so clones, about 91% seen once; the top ten hold about 2.5%. Sequencing used peripheral blood, obtained before pregnancy. The receptors here all came from a female donor with multiple sclerosis, enrolled in a pregnancy study.

The rearrangement links TRBV5-1 to TRBJ2-1; D gene uncertain. The CDR3 consists of 14 residues. Trimming shortened V by 0 bases and J by 7 bases, and 11 bases separated the two germline ends. Germline V gene lookup returns CDR1 SGHRS and CDR2 YFSETQ. CDR3 in DNA: TGCGCCAGCAGCTTGGCACTAAAGTTAAATGAGCAGTTCTTC. It encodes CASSLALKLNEQFF.

The CDR3 DNA is TGTGCCAGCAGCATAAACTGTACACAGCTTTACACAGATACGCAGTATTTT. Protein product: CASSINCTQLYTDTQYF. This chain uses TRBV21-1 with TRBJ2-3; the D call of TRBD1 is as the table states it, not checked on the DNA. TRBV21-1 is annotated as a pseudogene. This CDR3 is built from 17 residues.

The V gene is TRBV19, the J gene TRBJ2-7; 10 nucleotides align to TRBD1. V was clipped by 2 bases and J by 7 bases; unmatched bases: 11. Germline CDR1 LNHDA, CDR2 SQIVND (reference sequence). This CDR3 spans 16 amino acids. Written as DNA, the CDR3 is TGTGCCAGTAGTATAATGGGACAGGGGAATCGGCAAGAGCAGTACTTC. It yields the protein CASSIMGQGNRQEQYF.

This clone was counted once. The chain carries TRBV28 and TRBJ1-2; D gene uncertain. This CDR3 is 12 amino acids long. Germline-derived CDR1 and CDR2 are MDHEN and SYDVKM. V shed 4 bases and J shed 4 bases, with 7 bases lying between them. The CDR3: CASSSGFYGYTF. The DNA for the CDR3 is TGTGCCAGCAGTTCGGGATTCTATGGCTACACCTTC.

The chain recombines TRBV27 with TRBJ2-1; 7 bases match TRBD2. CDR1 is MNHEY and CDR2 is SMNVEV in the germline V gene (reference sequence). CDR3 length equals 14 residues. Trimming took 6 bases from V and 8 from J; bases not matched to a gene: 10. The CDR3 protein is CASSRGGYLDEQFF. Here the CDR3 DNA reads TGTGCCAGCAGCCGCGGGGGTTACCTGGATGAGCAGTTCTTC.

The rearrangement uses TRBV6-5 and TRBJ1-4; 8 bases fit TRBD1. In germline, CDR1 is MNHEY, CDR2 SVGAGI. This CDR3 comprises 15 residues. Trimming at V came to 0 bases and at J to 7 bases, leaving 4 bases not matched to a gene. CDR3 sequence (DNA): TGTGCCAGCAGTTACTCGGGGACAGGACCTGAAAAACTGTTTTTT. It translates to CASSYSGTGPEKLFF.

This chain joins TRBV19 and TRBJ2-3, with 8 bases matching TRBD1. Trimming took 8 bases from V and 2 from J; bases not matched to a gene: 3. This CDR3 is built from 13 residues. Germline V gene data show CDR1 as LNHDA and CDR2 as SQIVND (reference sequence). The CDR3 protein is CASGQGHTDTQYF. CDR3 nucleotides: TGTGCCAGTGGACAGGGACACACAGATACGCAGTATTTT.

The chain employs TRBV4-1 and TRBJ1-2; TRBD1 agrees at 8 bases. In germline, CDR1 is MGHRA, CDR2 YSYEKL. The CDR3 runs 16 residues. After removal of 0 bases from V and 8 bases from J, the junction contained 11 bases not matched to a gene. The CDR3 sequence: CASSQDWTGRPHGYTF. CDR3 in DNA: TGCGCCAGCAGCCAAGATTGGACAGGGAGGCCTCACGGCTACACCTTC.

The chain joins TRBV7-2 to TRBJ2-7; D possibly corresponds to TRBD2 (6 bases). Trimming took off 5 bases at V and 3 bases at J, with 17 bases between the two ends. The CDR3 extends over 15 amino acids. Germline V CDR1 and CDR2: SGHTA, FQGNSA. The CDR3 coding sequence is TGTGCCAGCAGCCCCCAGCGGGCGACCTTCTACGAGCAGTACTTC. Protein sequence: CASSPQRATFYEQYF.

The genes are TRBV2 and TRBJ2-5; 10 bases align to TRBD2. The CDR3 has 16 amino acids. The V and J ends lost 8 bases and 3 bases, in that order; junction bases with no gene match: 12. CDR1 and CDR2 (germline): SNHLY, FYNNEI. The CDR3 DNA is TGTGCCAGCGGGGCAAGAGGACTAGCGGTAAAAGAGACCCAGTACTTC. Amino acid sequence: CASGARGLAVKETQYF.

The genes are TRBV5-6 and TRBJ2-7, with TRBD2 as a possible D gene (6 bases). The V end lost 6 bases, the J end lost 3 bases, and 13 bases lay between the germline ends. CDR1 and CDR2 (germline): SGHDT, YYEEEE. The length of the CDR3 is 13 residues. In DNA, the CDR3 is TGTGCCAGCACCCCCTTGGGGGGCTACGAGCAGTACTTC. Translating it yields CASTPLGGYEQYF.

The rearrangement uses TRBV28 and TRBJ1-2; 9 nucleotides align to TRBD1. Germline CDR1 is MDHEN and CDR2 is SYDVKM. V shed 10 bases and J 3 bases; nucleotides not matched to a gene: 15. The CDR3 spans 16 residues. In nucleotides, the CDR3 is TGTGCCACCATTACCCTTCCCCGACAGGGGGACTATGGCTACACCTTC. Residues: CATITLPRQGDYGYTF.

CDR3 in DNA: TGCGCCAGCGGCAAGGGGCGCAGAGAAAAACTGTTTTTT. The encoded protein is CASGKGRREKLFF. This chain uses TRBV10-1 with TRBJ1-4; tentatively, D is TRBD1 (5 bases). Germline CDR1 reads WNHNN; CDR2 reads SYGVQD (reference sequence). V dropped 8 bases and J dropped 8 bases, with 15 bases sitting between them. The length of the CDR3 is 13 residues.

CDR3 region: CASRRPGLDTGEQYF. The CDR3 region has the DNA TGTGCCAGCAGGCGTCCGGGACTAGATACTGGCGAGCAGTACTTC. This chain joins TRBV27 and TRBJ2-7, with 8 nucleotides matching TRBD2. Per germline, CDR1 MNHEY and CDR2 SMNVEV (reference sequence). The CDR3 contains 15 residues. V dropped 6 bases and J dropped 6; count of bases not matched to a gene: 13.

As concerns this clone: One junction end disagrees with the germline gene, perhaps due to a read error. This sequence joins TRBV29-1 and TRBJ2-3; D call uncertain. This CDR3 contains 13 residues. Germline V gives CDR1 SQVTM, CDR2 ANQGSEA. CDR3 amino acids: CSLEGARTDTQYF. CDR3 in DNA: TGCAGCCTTGAAGGAGCCCGCACAGATACGCAGTATTTT.

The V and J genes are TRBV15 and TRBJ2-3; 7 positions match TRBD1. The junction had 7 bases not matched to a gene; V was cut back by 2 bases and J by 2 bases. Germline CDR1 is LNHNV and CDR2 is YYDKDF (reference sequence). The CDR3 consists of 16 residues. The CDR3 sequence: CATSRRQGLTTDTQYF. CDR3 coding DNA: TGTGCCACCAGCAGACGACAGGGCTTAACCACAGATACGCAGTATTTT.

J is TRBJ2-3 and V is TRBV25-1; 8 bases are a match to TRBD2. The CDR3 is 16 amino acids. Germline values: CDR1 MGHDK, CDR2 SYGVNS. V dropped 8 bases and J dropped 5; count of bases not matched to a gene: 15. The CDR3 DNA follows: TGTGCCAGCCAAAAATCGTCGGGACTAGTTTTAGATACGCAGTATTTT. Protein: CASQKSSGLVLDTQYF. The full variable domain, its missing parts supplied by reference TRBV25-1 and TRBJ2-3, is EADIYQTPRYLVIGTGKKITLECSQTMGHDKMYWYQQDPGMELHLIHYSYGVNSTEKGDLSSESTVSRIRTEHFPLTLESARPSHTSQYLCASQKSSGLVLDTQYFGPGTRLTVL.

This clone was observed a single time. The V and J genes are TRBV7-9 and TRBJ2-3; 9 bases are a match to TRBD2. After removal of 7 bases from V and 6 bases from J, the junction contained 23 bases not matched to a gene. Germline values: CDR1 SEHNR, CDR2 FQNEAQ (reference sequence). The CDR3 consists of 19 residues. As DNA, the CDR3 is TGTGCCAGCACCACCCACCCCCCCGGGACTAGCAATAGGAAGGATACGCAGTATTTT. This gives the protein CASTTHPPGTSNRKDTQYF.

V is TRBV7-9 and J is TRBJ1-1; maybe TRBD1 (5 bases). Germline V gene lookup returns CDR1 SEHNR and CDR2 FQNEAQ (reference sequence). The CDR3 length is 15 residues. The ends were cut back, 5 bases at V and 0 bases at J, with 13 bases in the middle. The chain's CDR3 is CASSEGRGMNTEAFF. The CDR3 nucleotides read TGTGCCAGCAGCGAGGGACGGGGGATGAACACTGAAGCTTTCTTT.

This chain links TRBV7-3 with TRBJ2-1; a possible D gene is TRBD1 (5 bases). The CDR3 is made up of 14 amino acids. The germline V gene encodes CDR1 SGHTA and CDR2 FQGTGA. V shed 8 bases and J shed 0 bases, with 11 bases lying between them. The CDR3 sequence: CASGAGGSYNEQFF. DNA of the CDR3: TGTGCCAGCGGGGCAGGTGGCTCCTACAATGAGCAGTTCTTC.

This chain joins TRBV6-1 and TRBJ1-2, with 7 bases matching TRBD1. Trimming removed 6 bases from V and 5 bases from J; junction bases left unmatched: 3. CDR1 is MNHNS, CDR2 SASEGT, per germline. The CDR3 length is 12 residues. CDR3 sequence: CASRGQIYGYTF. CDR3 nucleotide sequence: TGTGCCAGCAGGGGACAGATTTATGGCTACACCTTC.

This chain uses TRBV7-9 with TRBJ1-3; tentative D call: TRBD1 (6 bases). CDR3 size: 14 residues. The V end was cut by 6 bases, the J end by 8 bases, with 17 bases between. Germline V gene lookup returns CDR1 SEHNR and CDR2 FQNEAQ (reference sequence). The CDR3 nucleotides read TGTGCCAGCAGTTCAATTCAGGGGTTAGACACCATATATTTT. Translating it yields CASSSIQGLDTIYF.

The J gene is TRBJ1-5, the V gene TRBV27, with TRBD1 matching 9 bases. V lost 8 bases to trimming and J lost 4 bases; unmatched junction nucleotides: 9. The CDR3 runs to 15 residues. Looked up from germline, CDR1 is MNHEY and CDR2 is SMNVEV (reference sequence). DNA for the CDR3: TGTGCCAGCGGAAGACAGGGGGGAATAAATCAGCCCCAGCATTTT. Translated, it gives CASGRQGGINQPQHF.